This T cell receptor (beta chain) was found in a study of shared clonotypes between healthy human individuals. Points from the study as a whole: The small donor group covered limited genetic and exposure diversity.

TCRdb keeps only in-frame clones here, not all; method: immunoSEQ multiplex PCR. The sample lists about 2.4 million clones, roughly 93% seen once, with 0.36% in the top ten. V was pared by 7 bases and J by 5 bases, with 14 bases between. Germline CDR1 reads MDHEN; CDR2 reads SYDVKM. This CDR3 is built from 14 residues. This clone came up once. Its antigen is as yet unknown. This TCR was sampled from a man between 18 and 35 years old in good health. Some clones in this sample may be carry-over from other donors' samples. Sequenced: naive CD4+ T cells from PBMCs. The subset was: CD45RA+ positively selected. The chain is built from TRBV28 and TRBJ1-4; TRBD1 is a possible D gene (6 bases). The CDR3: CASTSGGPNEKLFF. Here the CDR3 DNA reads TGTGCCAGCACTTCCGGGGGGCCGAATGAAAAACTGTTTTTT.